This TCR beta chain is from a study of early T cells in non-severe SARS-CoV-2 infection. At the level of the study: Sequencing of unsorted whole blood was done on bulk RNA, leaving chains unpaired.

Study-level findings and limits: VDJdb matching skewed toward anti-spike CD8 responses, missing private and CD4 specificities.

This clonotype was seen repeatedly, ten times or more. What it recognizes is unknown. Unique molecular identifiers tagged individual cDNA molecules. TCRdb re-derived calls from the 5' RACE reads in MiXCR, one entry per CDR3 protein. The data contain approximately 35,000 distinct CDR3 sequences, 5.5% to 6% of them singletons. Sequenced: whole blood. This sequence was found in an adult who was a healthcare worker with PCR-confirmed SARS-CoV-2 infection or an uninfected control (not recorded which).

This chain's CDR3 is CASSFGSLGNQPQHF. CDR3 nucleotide sequence: TGTGCCAGCAGCTTCGGCTCCCTGGGCAATCAGCCCCAGCATTTT. The genes are TRBV7-9 and TRBJ1-5, with D hard to call. The CDR3 totals 15 residues. V was pared by 3 bases and J by 2 bases, with 11 bases between. Germline lookup yields CDR1 SEHNR and CDR2 FQNEAQ (reference sequence). The full variable domain, completed using reference TRBV7-9 and TRBJ1-5, is DTGVSQNPRHKITKRGQNVTFRCDPISEHNRLYWYRQTLGQGPEFLTYFQNEAQLEKSRLLSDRFSAERPKGSFSTLEIQRTEQGDSAMYLCASSFGSLGNQPQHFGDGTRLSIL.